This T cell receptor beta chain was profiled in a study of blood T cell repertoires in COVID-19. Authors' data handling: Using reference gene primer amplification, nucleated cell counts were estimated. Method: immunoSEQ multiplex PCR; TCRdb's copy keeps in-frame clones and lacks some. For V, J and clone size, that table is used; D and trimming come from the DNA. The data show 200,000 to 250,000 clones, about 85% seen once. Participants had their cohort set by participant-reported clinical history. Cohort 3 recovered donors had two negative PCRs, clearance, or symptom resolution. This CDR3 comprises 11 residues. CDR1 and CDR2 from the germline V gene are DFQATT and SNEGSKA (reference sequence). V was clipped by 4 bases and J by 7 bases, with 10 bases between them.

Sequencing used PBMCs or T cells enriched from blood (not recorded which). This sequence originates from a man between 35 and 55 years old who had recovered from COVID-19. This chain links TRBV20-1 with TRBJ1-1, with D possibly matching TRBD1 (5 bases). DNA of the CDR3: TGCAGTGCTAACAGACAGATTGAAGCTTTCTTT. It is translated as CSANRQIEAFF.